Listed below are T cell receptor beta chains from one sample, sequenced in a study of blood T cell repertoires in COVID-19. The method was immunoSEQ multiplex PCR; TCRdb's version includes in-frame clones alone and lacks a portion of them. Of 15,000 to 20,000 clones detected, roughly nine tenths appear once; the ten largest clones hold about 5%. Sequenced input: peripheral blood. These receptors all stem from a human donor in a cohort sampled during active COVID-19. Each CDR3 is given without its conserved first and last residue.

TRBJ1-2 TRBV4-2 ASSQVAGKGNYGYT
TRBJ1-5 TRBV12-3/TRBV12-4 ASSRTGGQPQH
TRBJ2-7 TRBV7-9 ASSLSGSEQY
TRBJ2-7 TRBV30 AWSQGFEQY
TRBJ2-2 TRBV6-1 ASSARLAGGPTGELF
TRBJ1-1 TRBV28 ASGEGGANTEAF
TRBJ1-1 TRBV7-9 ASSTGQGGTEAF
TRBJ1-2 TRBV25-1 ASSESGDGYGYT
TRBJ2-7 TRBV28 ASSRLAGGRSEQY
TRBJ2-1 TRBV5-1 ASSSYMTSGTPNEQF
TRBJ1-5 TRBV9 ASSVRVPGTGGGQPQH
TRBJ1-1 TRBV21-1 ASSPRDRVKGGNTEAF
TRBJ1-5 TRBV4-2 ASSLATGTDFNQPQH
TRBJ2-5 TRBV5-1 ASSLIPFIQETQY
TRBJ2-2 TRBV29-1 SFRPGSPTGELF
TRBJ2-2 TRBV7-9 ASSLQGLAGDQNTGELF
TRBJ2-4 TRBV10-3 AISPGTSGRNIQY
TRBJ2-7 TRBV11-2 ASSGGSSYEQY
TRBJ2-1 TRBV2 ASSYSGTGDEQF
TRBJ2-5 TRBV11-3 ASSLTGTGGWETQY
TRBJ2-2 TRBV6-5 ASSSRQGADGELF
TRBJ2-6 TRBV7-8 ASSSTGAGANVLT
TRBJ1-1 TRBV5-1 ASSLDLTGRNTEAF
TRBJ2-6 TRBV5-5 ASSWGTGASSGANVLT
TRBJ2-2 TRBV19 ASSEGGFTGPF
TRBJ1-1 TRBV11-2 ASSRTGGGEAF
TRBJ2-3 TRBV11-2 ASSSSGRGTDTQY
TRBJ1-2 TRBV28 ASSLSSAEGYGYT
TRBJ1-1 TRBV7-8 ASSLERNTEAF
TRBJ1-1 TRBV19 ASSPRGSNTEAF
TRBJ1-3 TRBV7-9 ASSLGTVFGNTIY
TRBJ1-2 TRBV6-5 ASSKRGGIYGYT
TRBJ2-7 TRBV6-6 ASRNEKQY
TRBJ2-7 TRBV5-5 ASSPRTSYEQY
TRBJ1-1 TRBV29-1 SVEQGAAEAF
TRBJ2-1 TRBV12-3/TRBV12-4 ASSSQVNNEQF
TRBJ2-2 TRBV7-3 ASSLNPSDTGELF
TRBJ2-3 TRBV9 ASSVGTSGRADTQY
TRBJ2-1 TRBV19 ASSQIGSSYNEQF
TRBJ1-2 TRBV30 AWSLDRGFYGYT
TRBJ2-1 TRBV13 ASSLVALTSGSYNEQF
TRBJ1-1 TRBV6-6 ASSVNFEAF
TRBJ2-7 TRBV18 ASSPDRGTYEQY
TRBJ2-3 TRBV27 ASSTTSVSTDTQY
TRBJ2-7 TRBV9 ASSVRTSAPYEQY